This is a list of T cell receptor beta chains from one sample in a study of blood T cells in healthy people across ages. TCRdb processed the 5' RACE reads anew with MiXCR; each CDR3 protein has one entry. The sample records about 570,000 distinct CDR3 sequences, roughly a quarter being singletons. Sequenced: blood. The origin of the receptors is a woman in her 70s in good health. Each CDR3 is given with its conserved first and last residue. D genes are given only for firm matches. A row's size may be missing; if present it is once, few, many or a size class.

j_gene,abundance,v_gene,d_gene,CDR3aa,CDR3nt
TRBJ1-1,.,TRBV20-1,TRBD1,CSASDRNTEAFF,TGCAGTGCCTCGGACAGGAACACCGAAGCTTTCTTT
TRBJ2-7,few,TRBV6-1,.,CASRATGEGYEQYF,TGTGCCAGCAGGGCCACAGGGGAGGGCTACGAGCAGTACTTC
TRBJ1-6,many,TRBV4-3,TRBD1,CASSQVQGVESPLHF,TGCGCCAGCAGCCAAGTCCAGGGGGTCGAGTCACCCCTCCACTTT
TRBJ1-2,.,TRBV7-2,.,CASSPSTNYGYTF,TGTGCCAGCAGCCCCAGCACCAACTATGGCTACACCTTC
TRBJ1-2,few,TRBV5-1,TRBD1,CASQVTGQGLYGYTF,TGCGCCAGCCAAGTAACGGGACAGGGACTCTATGGCTACACCTTC
TRBJ2-1,.,TRBV10-3,.,CATTLASSYNEQFF,TGTGCCACCACTCTAGCAAGCTCCTACAATGAGCAGTTCTTC
TRBJ1-2,few,TRBV6-5,TRBD1,CASQGDNYGYTF,TGTGCCAGCCAGGGGGATAACTATGGCTACACCTTC
TRBJ2-4,.,TRBV6-5,.,CASSYSGSEKGIQYF,TGTGCCAGCAGTTACTCGGGTTCGGAAAAGGGGATTCAGTACTTC
TRBJ1-1,.,TRBV5-6,.,CASSFRRQGREAFF,TGTGCCAGCAGCTTCCGGCGTCAGGGGCGTGAAGCTTTCTTT
TRBJ1-2,.,TRBV15,TRBD1,CATSRDQGEGYTF,TGTGCCACCAGCAGAGATCAGGGGGAGGGCTACACCTTC
TRBJ1-1,.,TRBV10-3,.,CAISDYPGGTEAFF,TGTGCCATCAGTGACTACCCCGGGGGCACTGAAGCTTTCTTT
TRBJ1-3,.,TRBV5-5,.,CASSLARARAGNTIYF,TGTGCCAGCAGCTTGGCCCGGGCCAGGGCTGGAAACACCATATATTTT
TRBJ1-1,.,TRBV30,.,CAWSVEKRAFF,TGTGCCTGGAGTGTAGAGAAGAGAGCTTTCTTT
TRBJ2-4,.,TRBV20-1,TRBD1,CSARASWDRLAKDIQYF,TGCAGTGCTAGAGCGTCTTGGGACAGATTAGCCAAAGACATTCAGTACTTC
TRBJ2-1,.,TRBV6-2/TRBV6-3,TRBD2,CASSYRASGGIENEQFF,TGTGCCAGCAGTTACCGCGCTAGCGGGGGGATTGAGAATGAGCAGTTCTTC
TRBJ1-2,.,TRBV4-3,.,CASSQDTWSYGYTF,TGCGCCAGCAGCCAAGATACGTGGAGCTATGGCTACACCTTC
TRBJ2-3,.,TRBV20-1,.,CSAGGQSDTQYF,TGCAGTGCTGGAGGACAGTCAGATACGCAGTATTTT
TRBJ2-5,few,TRBV20-1,TRBD2,CSASGSGGPQGFF,TGCAGTGCTAGTGGGAGCGGGGGGCCTCAGGGTTTCTTC
TRBJ2-3,.,TRBV9,.,CASSPQTRDTQYF,TGTGCCAGCAGCCCCCAGACTAGGGATACGCAGTATTTT